These 21 T cell receptor beta chains share one sample of origin, sequenced in a study of TIL therapy for anti-PD-1-resistant metastatic lung cancer. Sequencing used immunoSEQ v3. Clones were sequenced by immunoSEQ multiplex PCR, and TCRdb holds only the in-frame ones, with some missing. The sample has around 13,000 clones; approximately 71% are singletons. Time point reported: pre-treatment sample, taken before nivolumab and TIL therapy. Pleural nodules or supraclavicular lymph nodes made up most of the excised metastases sampled. Sequenced here: tumor tissue, sampled at baseline. These receptors came from a woman aged 25-80 years with non-small cell lung cancer.

The chain joins TRBV28 to TRBJ1-4; 8 bases match TRBD1. V was pared by 6 bases and J by 8 bases, with 14 bases of the junction left unmatched. Germline lookup yields CDR1 MDHEN and CDR2 SYDVKM. The CDR3 runs 16 residues. The CDR3 is CASSRGAAGGHEKLFF. The CDR3 bases are TGTGCCAGCAGCAGAGGGGCGGCAGGGGGCCACGAAAAACTGTTTTTT.

This clone was counted between two and nine times. The chain is built from TRBV7-9 and TRBJ1-6; 10 bases line up with TRBD1. The CDR3 covers 14 residues. CDR1 is SEHNR, CDR2 FQNEAQ, per germline (reference sequence). After removal of 11 bases from V and 5 bases from J, the junction contained 6 bases not matched to a gene. CDR3 DNA: TGTGCCGAACCCGGGACAGGGGATAATTCACCCCTCCACTTT. It is translated as CAEPGTGDNSPLHF.

CDR3 loop: CATSSLNRIYF. The DNA of the CDR3 is TGTGCCACCAGCAGCCTTAATAGGATCTACTTC. V and J are TRBV15 and TRBJ2-5; no clear D gene. The CDR3 consists of 11 residues. Germline loops: CDR1 LNHNV, CDR2 YYDKDF (reference sequence). The V gene lost 3 bases and the J gene lost 14 bases, with 13 bases spanning the gap.

V gene TRBV11-2 combines with J gene TRBJ2-1; TRBD2 agrees at 9 bases. The CDR3 contains 16 residues. J gave up 4 bases and V 5 bases, and 9 bases lay outside the gene matches. Germline lookup yields CDR1 SGHAT and CDR2 FQNNGV. The CDR3 DNA reads TGTGCCAGCAGCAGAGGGAGCGGGGGGTTTTACAATGAGCAGTTCTTC. This gives the protein CASSRGSGGFYNEQFF.

The V and J genes are TRBV19 and TRBJ1-4; TRBD1 matches 8 bases. The CDR3 has 14 amino acids. The germline V gene has CDR1 LNHDA and CDR2 SQIVND (reference sequence). V lost 6 bases and J lost 8; bases outside the gene matches: 8. CDR3 sequence (DNA): TGTGCCAGTAGCTCCGGGACAGGACGGGAAAAACTGTTTTTT. Protein sequence: CASSSGTGREKLFF.

This clone qualifies as medium-sized. The chain joins TRBV5-1 to TRBJ1-1; D is unresolved. The germline CDR1 and CDR2 sequences are SGHRS and YFSETQ. V shed 7 bases and J shed 4 bases, with 8 bases lying between them. This CDR3 comprises 11 residues. CDR3 DNA: TGCGCCAGCTTCTTGAGCACTGAAGCTTTCTTT. It translates to CASFLSTEAFF.

V is TRBV5-4 and J is TRBJ2-5; 9 nucleotides agree with TRBD2. The germline CDR1 and CDR2 sequences are SGHNT and YYREEE (reference sequence). CDR3 length: 15 residues. The V gene end was trimmed by 7 bases and the J gene end by 4 bases; junction bases not matched to a gene: 11. CDR3 in DNA: TGTGCCAGCGGATGGGGTAGCGGGAGTTCAGAGACCCAGTACTTC. It specifies CASGWGSGSSETQYF.

The chain recombines TRBV5-4 with TRBJ1-1, with TRBD1 matching over 9 bases. CDR3 length equals 16 residues. Trimming at V came to 4 bases and at J to 3 bases, leaving 10 bases not matched to a gene. The germline CDR1 and CDR2 sequences are SGHNT and YYREEE (reference sequence). In DNA, the CDR3 is TGTGCCAGCAGCCCCCGGACAGGGGAGTTCGACACTGAAGCTTTCTTT. Encoded protein: CASSPRTGEFDTEAFF.

The chain couples TRBV19 to TRBJ2-1, with TRBD1 as a possible D gene (6 bases). Trimming removed 5 bases from V and 7 bases from J, with 24 bases in between. Per the germline V gene, CDR1 is LNHDA and CDR2 is SQIVND (reference sequence). This CDR3 comprises 17 residues. The CDR3 DNA follows: TGTGCCAGTAGTTCTTACAGGGTACCCCTCGGAGTTAATGAGCAGTTCTTC. Translation: CASSSYRVPLGVNEQFF.

The rearrangement joins TRBV9 to TRBJ1-1; weak D call: TRBD1 (5 bases). CDR3 size: 14 residues. V lost 1 base and J 5 bases, leaving 12 bases between the germline ends. Germline CDR1 SGDLS, CDR2 YYNGEE. CDR3 residues: CASSVWDSGTEAFF. In DNA form, the CDR3 reads TGTGCCAGCAGCGTATGGGACTCTGGGACTGAAGCTTTCTTT. The full variable domain, in which reference TRBV9 and TRBJ1-1 provide the parts outside the CDR3, is DSGVTQTPKHLITATGQRVTLRCSPRSGDLSVYWYQQSLDQGLQFLIQYYNGEERAKGNILERFSAQQFPDLHSELNLSSLELGDSALYFCASSVWDSGTEAFFGQGTRLTVV.

The chain links TRBV27 to TRBJ1-1; 12 bases align to TRBD1. Germline CDR1 reads MNHEY; CDR2 reads SMNVEV (reference sequence). The CDR3 has 17 residues. Trimming at V came to 0 bases and at J to 6 bases, leaving 8 bases not matched to a gene. The CDR3 DNA sequence: TGTGCCAGCAGTTTATCGGGACAGGGGGCGCCCTACGCTGAAGCTTTCTTT. Translated, it gives CASSLSGQGAPYAEAFF.

This clone was counted between two and nine times. The chain has TRBV11-2 and TRBJ1-4; 10 bases are a match to TRBD1. V lost 0 bases to trimming and J lost 14 bases; unmatched junction nucleotides: 3. The CDR3 runs to 13 residues. The germline V gene has CDR1 SGHAT and CDR2 FQNNGV. As DNA, the CDR3 is TGTGCCAGCAGCTTAGATTGGACAGGGGGGCTGTTTTTT. Encoded protein: CASSLDWTGGLFF.

The rearrangement links TRBV6-1 to TRBJ1-1; 7 nucleotides line up with TRBD1. The CDR3 loop spans 14 amino acids. The germline CDR1 and CDR2 sequences are MNHNS and SASEGT. The trim removed 6 bases at V and 0 bases at J, leaving 4 bases unmatched. In DNA form, the CDR3 reads TGTGCCAGCAGGGAGGGACAGATGAACACTGAAGCTTTCTTT. Amino acid sequence: CASREGQMNTEAFF.

This chain connects TRBV7-2 to TRBJ1-3, with D perhaps matching TRBD1 (5 bases). Trimming pared 1 base from V and 0 bases from J, leaving 10 bases between. The CDR3 has 16 amino acids. Germline CDR1 reads SGHTA; CDR2 reads FQGNSA. The CDR3: CASSLVAGSSGNTIYF. The CDR3 nucleotides are TGTGCCAGCAGCTTAGTGGCAGGGAGCTCTGGAAACACCATATATTTT.

This clone was picked up one time. The rearrangement joins TRBV5-1 to TRBJ2-2; no reliable D call. In germline, CDR1 is SGHRS, CDR2 YFSETQ. This CDR3 is 14 amino acids long. The V end was cut by 3 bases, the J end by 3 bases, with 9 bases between. The CDR3 coding sequence is TGCGCCAGCAGCTACGGTTTCGACACCGGGGAGCTGTTTTTT. It is translated as CASSYGFDTGELFF. The whole variable domain, remainder taken from reference TRBV5-1 and TRBJ2-2, is KAGVTQTPRYLIKTRGQQVTLSCSPISGHRSVSWYQQTPGQGLQFLFEYFSETQRNKGNFPGRFSGRQFSNSRSEMNVSTLELGDSALYLCASSYGFDTGELFFGEGSRLTVL.

This clone was counted a few times. The chain joins TRBV27 to TRBJ2-3; unclear D gene. V was trimmed by 4 bases and J by 2 bases, leaving 10 bases between them. Germline assignment: CDR1 MNHEY and CDR2 SMNVEV (reference sequence). The CDR3 runs 14 residues. DNA for the CDR3: TGTGCCAGCAGTTGGGGTCTGAACACAGATACGCAGTATTTT. Translated, it gives CASSWGLNTDTQYF.

V is TRBV5-5 and J is TRBJ2-1, with 10 bases matching TRBD2. This CDR3 has 16 residues. CDR1 SGHKS and CDR2 YYEKEE come from the germline V gene (reference sequence). The junction had 6 bases not matched to a gene; V was cut back by 2 bases and J by 4 bases. The CDR3 DNA is TGTGCCAGCAGCTTTAGAGCGGGAGGGGGATACAATGAGCAGTTCTTC. Residues: CASSFRAGGGYNEQFF.

The chain links TRBV5-1 to TRBJ2-5; a weak D match, TRBD1 (6 bases). CDR3 size: 14 residues. The V gene lost 0 bases and the J gene lost 5 bases, with 11 bases spanning the gap. Germline CDR1 is SGHRS and CDR2 is YFSETQ. CDR3 protein: CASSLGTVLETQYF. In DNA form, the CDR3 reads TGCGCCAGCAGCTTGGGGACAGTTCTTGAGACCCAGTACTTC.

There are a few counts of this clone. The chain combines TRBV10-3 with TRBJ1-3, with 8 positions matching TRBD1. V trimming: 3 bases; J trimming: 8 bases; junction bases outside the gene matches: 9. Per the germline V gene, CDR1 is ENHRY and CDR2 is SYGVKD. The CDR3 is 15 residues long. The CDR3 sequence: CAISDPRQGSDTIYF. In DNA, the CDR3 is TGTGCCATCAGTGACCCGAGACAGGGGAGTGACACCATATATTTT.

This clone was detected a few times. The V call is TRBV6-1, the J call TRBJ1-2, with D hard to call. The germline CDR1 and CDR2 sequences are MNHNS and SASEGT. There are 12 residues in the CDR3. The germline V and J ends were trimmed by 5 bases and 2 bases, with 6 bases remaining between them. CDR3 region: CASSRQNYGYTF. The CDR3 nucleotides read TGTGCCAGCAGTCGCCAGAACTATGGCTACACCTTC.

The rearrangement uses TRBV9 and TRBJ2-5, with TRBD1 identical over 7 bases. The CDR3 contains 15 residues. CDR1 and CDR2 (germline): SGDLS, YYNGEE. V shed 4 bases, J shed 2 bases, and the junction held 8 bases outside the gene matches. This CDR3 is CASSKTGQRQETQYF. For the CDR3, the DNA is TGTGCCAGCAGCAAGACGGGACAGAGACAAGAGACCCAGTACTTC.